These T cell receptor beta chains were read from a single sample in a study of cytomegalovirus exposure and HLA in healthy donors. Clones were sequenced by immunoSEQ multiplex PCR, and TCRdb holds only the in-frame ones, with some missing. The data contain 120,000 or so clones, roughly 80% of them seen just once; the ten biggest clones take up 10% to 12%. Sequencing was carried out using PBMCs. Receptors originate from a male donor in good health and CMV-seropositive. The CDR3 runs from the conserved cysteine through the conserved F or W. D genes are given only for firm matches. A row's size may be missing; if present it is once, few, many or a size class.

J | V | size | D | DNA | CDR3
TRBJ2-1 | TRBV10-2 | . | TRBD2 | TGCGCCAGCGGGGCGCGGGAGGGCTGGGATGAGCAGTTCTTC | CASGAREGWDEQFF
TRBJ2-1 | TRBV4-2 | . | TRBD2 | TGTGCCAGCAGCCCCTCCGCGGGACTAGCGGGAAATGAGCAGTTCTTC | CASSPSAGLAGNEQFF
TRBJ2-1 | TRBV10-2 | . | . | TGCGCCACCGGGGCGGGGCCCAGCTCCTACAATGAGCAGTTCTTC | CATGAGPSSYNEQFF
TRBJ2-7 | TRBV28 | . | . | TGTGCCAGCAGACCTCGGGGGGCGGGGACCTACGAGCAGTACTTC | CASRPRGAGTYEQYF
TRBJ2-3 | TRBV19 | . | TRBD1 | TGTGCCAGTACCATGACAGGGGGCGCAGCAGATACGCAGTATTTT | CASTMTGGAADTQYF
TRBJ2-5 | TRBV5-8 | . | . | TGTGCCAGCAGCCTCTCAGGGGCGCGGGAGACCCAGTACTTC | CASSLSGARETQYF
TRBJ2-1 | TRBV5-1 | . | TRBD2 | TGCGCCAGCGGTCCCTATAGCGGGGGATCCTACAATGAGCAGTTCTTC | CASGPYSGGSYNEQFF
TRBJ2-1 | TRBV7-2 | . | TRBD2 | TGTGCCAGCAGCCCTCTAGGGCTAGCGGCCCCCAATGAGCAGTTCTTC | CASSPLGLAAPNEQFF
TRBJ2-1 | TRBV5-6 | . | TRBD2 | TGTGCCAGCAGCACCGGGACTAGCGGGAGAGGTGAGCAGTTCTTC | CASSTGTSGRGEQFF
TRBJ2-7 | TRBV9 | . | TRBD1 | TGTGCCAGCAGCGCACGGGACAGGGAAGCGAGAGAGCAGTACTTC | CASSARDREAREQYF
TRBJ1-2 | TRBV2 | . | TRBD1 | TGTGCCAGCAGAGTACAGGGGGGAGACGGCTACACCTTC | CASRVQGGDGYTF
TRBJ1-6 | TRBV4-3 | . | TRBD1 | TGCGCCAGCAGCCAAGATTTTCCCTCTTTCGAGACAGGGATTTCACCCCTCCACTTT | CASSQDFPSFETGISPLHF
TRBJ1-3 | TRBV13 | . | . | TGTGCCAGCAGCTTAAAATCAAGGCGGGTCTCTGGAAACACCATATATTTT | CASSLKSRRVSGNTIYF
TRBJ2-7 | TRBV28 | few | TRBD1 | TGTGCCAGCACCCAAGACAGGGCGGCCTCCTACGAGCAGTACTTC | CASTQDRAASYEQYF
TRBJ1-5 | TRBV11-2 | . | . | TGTGCCAGCAGCTTATTCCCTAATCAGCCCCAGCATTTT | CASSLFPNQPQHF
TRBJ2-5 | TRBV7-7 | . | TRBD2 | TGTGCTAGCAAGCGGGGAAAGACCCAGTACTTC | CASKRGKTQYF
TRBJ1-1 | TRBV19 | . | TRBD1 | TGTGCCAGTACTCGGACAGGGCGGACTGAAGCTTTCTTT | CASTRTGRTEAFF
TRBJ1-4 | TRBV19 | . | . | TGTGCCAGTACCGGGACACCGAGGGAAAAACTGTTTTTT | CASTGTPREKLFF
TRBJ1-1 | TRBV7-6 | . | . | TGTGCCAGCAGCTTAGATGGTTCGGGGGTTGATGAAGCTTTCTTT | CASSLDGSGVDEAFF
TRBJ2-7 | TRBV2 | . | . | TGTGCCAGCAGTGAAGCGCCCCGTAGCGGCGAGCAGTACTTC | CASSEAPRSGEQYF
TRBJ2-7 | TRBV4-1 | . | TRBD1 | TGCGCCAGCAGCCAAAACCGGGACAGCACCTACGAGCAGTACTTC | CASSQNRDSTYEQYF
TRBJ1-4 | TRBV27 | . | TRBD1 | TGTGCCAGCAGTCCGGCCCTTGGGACAGGGGTTGAAAAACTGTTTTTT | CASSPALGTGVEKLFF
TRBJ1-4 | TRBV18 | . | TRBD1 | TGTGCCAGCTCACCACCGGGACAGCGCCCAACTAATGAAAAACTGTTTTTT | CASSPPGQRPTNEKLFF
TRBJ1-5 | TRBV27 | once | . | TGTGCCAGCAGGTTTTCAGGGTTTGGTCAGCCCCAGCATTTT | CASRFSGFGQPQHF
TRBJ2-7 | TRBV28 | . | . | TGTGCCAGCAGCCCTCCCGACAGAGCATTGGCCGAGCAGTACTTC | CASSPPDRALAEQYF
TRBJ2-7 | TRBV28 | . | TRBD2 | TGTGCCAGCAGTCCCCCCTCGACTAGCGGGATGTACGAGCAGTACTTC | CASSPPSTSGMYEQYF
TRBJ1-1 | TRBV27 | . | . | TGTGCCAGCAGTTTTCGGGAAGTACAGGGAGCTTCGCGCACTGAAGCTTTCTTT | CASSFREVQGASRTEAFF
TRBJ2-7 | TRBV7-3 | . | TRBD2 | TGTGCCAGCAGTTCGGCGGGGGGCGACGAGCAGTACTTC | CASSSAGGDEQYF
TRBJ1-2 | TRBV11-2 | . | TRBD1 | TGTGCCAGCAGCCGAAGACCCGGGACAGGGGGCGCTCCCTCCTATGGCTACACCTTC | CASSRRPGTGGAPSYGYTF
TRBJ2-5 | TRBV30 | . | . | TGTGCCTGGAGTGGACCGACCCGACGGGACCAGTACTTC | CAWSGPTRRDQYF
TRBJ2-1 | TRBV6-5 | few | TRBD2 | TGTGCCACTTCGAAGCGGGAGGTCTCCTACAATGAGCAGTTCTTC | CATSKREVSYNEQFF
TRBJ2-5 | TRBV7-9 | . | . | TGTGCCAGCAGCTTAGGAAGGGACTACCAAGAGACCCAGTACTTC | CASSLGRDYQETQYF
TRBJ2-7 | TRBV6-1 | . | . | TGTGCCAGCAGTGAATTAGACATACGCTCCTACGAGCAGTACTTC | CASSELDIRSYEQYF
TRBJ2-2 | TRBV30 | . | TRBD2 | TGTGCCTGGAACTTAGCGGGAGCCACCGGGGAGCTGTTTTTT | CAWNLAGATGELFF
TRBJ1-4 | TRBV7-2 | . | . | TGTGCCAGCAGCTTAGTGGGGGCAGCTAATGAAAAACTGTTTTTT | CASSLVGAANEKLFF
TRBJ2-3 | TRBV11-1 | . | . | TGTGCCAGCAGCTCAAATAGCGAGCGCACAGATACGCAGTATTTT | CASSSNSERTDTQYF
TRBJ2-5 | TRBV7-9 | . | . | TGTGCCAGCAGCTTAAGACAGCAAGAGACCCAGTACTTC | CASSLRQQETQYF
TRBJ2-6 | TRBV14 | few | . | TGTGCCAGCAGCCAACAGGGATTCTTGGGGGCCAACGTCCTGACTTTC | CASSQQGFLGANVLTF
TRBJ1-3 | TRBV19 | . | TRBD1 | TGTGCCAGTAGTTTCCGGACAGGTTCCTCTGGAAACACCATATATTTT | CASSFRTGSSGNTIYF
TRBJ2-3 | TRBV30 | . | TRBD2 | TGTGCCTGGAGTTCCGGGACTAGCGGGATGGATACGCAGTATTTT | CAWSSGTSGMDTQYF
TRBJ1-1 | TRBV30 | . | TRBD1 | TGTGCCTGGACCTGGACAGGGTCCATGAACACTGAAGCTTTCTTT | CAWTWTGSMNTEAFF
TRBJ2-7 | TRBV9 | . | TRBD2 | TGTGCCAGCAGCGTAGGGGCGGGAGGAGCCTACGAGCAGTACTTC | CASSVGAGGAYEQYF
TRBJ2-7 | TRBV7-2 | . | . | TGTGCCAGCAGACTTAATGCAGGGGAAGGGTACGAGCAGTACTTC | CASRLNAGEGYEQYF
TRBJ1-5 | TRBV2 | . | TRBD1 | TGTGCCAGCGAACGGGAGGGACAGCTAGGCCTGCCCCAGCATTTT | CASEREGQLGLPQHF
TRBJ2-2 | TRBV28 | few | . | TGTGCCAGCGGGGGGGGCGGGAGAGGACGCGGGGAGCTGTTTTTT | CASGGGGRGRGELFF
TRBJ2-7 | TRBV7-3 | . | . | TGTGCCAGCGCCGTAGCCGGGTCTGGCGAGCAGTACTTC | CASAVAGSGEQYF
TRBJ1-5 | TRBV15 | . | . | TGTGCCACCAGCAGAGGACAGGGCAATCAGCCCCAGCATTTT | CATSRGQGNQPQHF
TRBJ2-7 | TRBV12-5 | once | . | TGTGCTAGTGGCTCAGATGCGGGGACAGTCTACGAGCAGTACTTC | CASGSDAGTVYEQYF
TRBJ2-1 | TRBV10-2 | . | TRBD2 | TGCGCCAGCAGTGAGGTTAGCGGGAAAGGGCAGTTCTTC | CASSEVSGKGQFF
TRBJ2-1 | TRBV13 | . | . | TGTGCCAGCAGCGAACTAGCAACCTACAATGAGCAGTTCTTC | CASSELATYNEQFF
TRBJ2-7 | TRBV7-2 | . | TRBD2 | TGTGCCAGCAGCTCCGCAGGGACTAGGGGCTACGAGCAGTACTTC | CASSSAGTRGYEQYF
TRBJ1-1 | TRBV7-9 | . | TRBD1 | TGTGCCAGCAGCTTAGCGCGACAGGGTTTCACTGAAGCTTTCTTT | CASSLARQGFTEAFF
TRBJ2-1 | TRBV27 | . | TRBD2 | TGTGCCAGCAAAGCGCGGGAGCCCTCCTACAATGAGCAGTTCTTC | CASKAREPSYNEQFF
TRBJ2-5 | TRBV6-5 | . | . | TGTGCCAGCAGCCGGACAGTGGAGGAGACCCAGTACTTC | CASSRTVEETQYF
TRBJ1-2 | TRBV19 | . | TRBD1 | TGTGCCAGTAGCCCCAACAGGGGAGATGGCTACACCTTC | CASSPNRGDGYTF
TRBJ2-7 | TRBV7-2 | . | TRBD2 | TGTGCCAGCAGCCCCGGGACTAGTATGGCCTACGAGCAGTACTTC | CASSPGTSMAYEQYF
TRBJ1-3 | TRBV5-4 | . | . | TGTGCCAGCAGCTTGGACAGCTCTGGAAACACCATATATTTT | CASSLDSSGNTIYF
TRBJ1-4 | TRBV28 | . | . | TGTGCCAGCAGTGACCTCAGACAGCTTAAACTGTTTTTT | CASSDLRQLKLFF
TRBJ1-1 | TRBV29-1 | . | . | TGCAGCGTTGACGTCCCGCGGGGTGAAGCTTTCTTT | CSVDVPRGEAFF